The 28 T cell receptor beta chains below all came from one sample that was sequenced in a study of shared clonotypes between healthy human individuals (dated by TCRdb to between 2020 and 2021). Receptor amplification or capture employed the immunoSEQ multiplex PCR assay. Here the immuneACCESS table is served through TCRdb, limited to in-frame sequences with V and J called. Missing clones are a known gap in these copies; in checked studies unresolved V genes cover under half, and the rest lacks a known reason. Counted in this sample were around 550,000 clones; 90% to 97% of them appeared once. Roughly 0.06% of the sample comes from the top ten. The source material was naive CD4+ T cells sorted from blood. What this sample's cell subset or site label stands for: CD45RA+ positively selected. Receptors originate from a woman in her thirties in good health.

The chain joins TRBV28 to TRBJ2-5, with 7 bases that match TRBD1. The tail of the sequence fits TRBJ2-7 better, so the J call may be wrong. From germline, CDR1 is MDHEN and CDR2 SYDVKM. The CDR3 sequence is 17 residues long. The CDR3 sequence is CASSLGHRGTSGYEQYF. The CDR3 nucleotides read TGTGCCAGCAGTTTGGGGCACAGGGGAACGTCGGGCTACGAGCAGTACTTC.

This rearrangement joins TRBV11-2 to TRBJ2-1; D not certain. Germline lookup yields CDR1 SGHAT and CDR2 FQNNGV. The CDR3 loop spans 15 amino acids. Trimming took off 4 bases at V and 9 bases at J, with 19 bases between the two ends. The CDR3 sequence: CASSSRLKRTGEQFF. In nucleotides, the CDR3 is TGTGCCAGCAGCTCTCGACTTAAAAGGACGGGTGAGCAGTTCTTC.

The rearrangement uses TRBV11-3 and TRBJ2-3; tentative D call: TRBD2 (6 bases). The ends were cut back, 3 bases at V and 6 bases at J, with 16 bases in the middle. Germline V gives CDR1 SGHNT, CDR2 YENEEA. This CDR3 has 15 amino acids. The CDR3: CASSFGDSHGDTQYF. As DNA, the CDR3 is TGTGCCAGCAGCTTCGGGGACTCACATGGGGATACGCAGTATTTT.

The chain couples TRBV7-2 to TRBJ2-5; 13 bases are a match to TRBD2. The germline gives CDR1 SGHTA, CDR2 FQGNSA. This CDR3 is built from 17 residues. V lost 1 base, J lost 5 bases, and 7 bases stayed unmatched. This CDR3 reads CASSLGTSGSGWETQYF. The CDR3 DNA reads as TGTGCCAGCAGCTTAGGGACTAGCGGGAGCGGTTGGGAGACCCAGTACTTC. The full variable domain, rest sourced from reference TRBV7-2 and TRBJ2-5, is GAGVSQSPSNKVTEKGKDVELRCDPISGHTALYWYRQSLGQGLEFLIYFQGNSAPDKSGLPSDRFSAERTGGSVSTLTIQRTQQEDSAVYLCASSLGTSGSGWETQYFGPGTRLLVL.

The V gene is TRBV5-1, the J gene TRBJ1-1; 7 bases fit TRBD1. The V gene end was trimmed by 4 bases and the J gene end by 5 bases; junction bases not matched to a gene: 14. The germline CDR1 and CDR2 sequences are SGHRS and YFSETQ. CDR3 size: 16 residues. CDR3 sequence reads: CASSRTGGGIGTEAFF. The CDR3 region has the DNA TGCGCCAGCAGCCGGACAGGAGGGGGAATTGGGACTGAAGCTTTCTTT. Full variable domain (missing parts from reference TRBV5-1 and TRBJ1-1): KAGVTQTPRYLIKTRGQQVTLSCSPISGHRSVSWYQQTPGQGLQFLFEYFSETQRNKGNFPGRFSGRQFSNSRSEMNVSTLELGDSALYLCASSRTGGGIGTEAFFGQGTRLTVV.

This sequence joins TRBV6-5 and TRBJ2-7, with unresolved D. Per germline, CDR1 MNHEY and CDR2 SVGAGI. V lost 0 bases, J lost 5 bases, and 17 bases lay in between. This CDR3 comprises 16 residues. The CDR3 here is CASSYSFPTVENEQYF. The CDR3 DNA follows: TGTGCCAGCAGTTACTCGTTCCCAACGGTGGAGAACGAGCAGTACTTC.

The chain uses TRBV15 and TRBJ2-1, with D perhaps matching TRBD2 (6 bases). Germline V gene lookup returns CDR1 LNHNV and CDR2 YYDKDF (reference sequence). The CDR3 spans 15 residues. Between the trimmed V and J ends, which lost 1 base and 8 bases, there was a span of 15 bases. CDR3 nucleotide sequence: TGTGCCACCAGCAGAGGGAGGGCCTCTAGGGATGAGCAGTTCTTC. Translation gives CATSRGRASRDEQFF.

The rearrangement links TRBV7-9 to TRBJ2-5; D may be TRBD1 (6 bases). The J call may be mistaken, given a closer DNA end match to TRBJ2-7. Germline V CDR1 and CDR2: SEHNR, FQNEAQ (reference sequence). This CDR3 region has 14 residues. The CDR3 region has the DNA TGTGCCAGCAGCTTAGGGGACACCCTCTACGAGCAGTACTTC. Translation: CASSLGDTLYEQYF.

The chain joins TRBV15 to TRBJ2-7; D is unresolved. Germline loops: CDR1 LNHNV, CDR2 YYDKDF (reference sequence). Trimming took 5 bases from V and 3 from J, leaving 11 bases between them. CDR3 length: 13 residues. CDR3 nucleotide sequence: TGTGCCACCAGCCCCTCGGGCCGCTACGAGCAGTACTTC. Amino acids: CATSPSGRYEQYF.

The rearrangement uses TRBV5-5 and TRBJ1-1; D gene ambiguous. There are 12 residues in the CDR3. V was trimmed by 1 base and J by 3 bases, leaving 4 bases between them. Germline lookup yields CDR1 SGHKS and CDR2 YYEKEE (reference sequence). The CDR3 DNA sequence: TGTGCCAGCAGCTTGCATCACACTGAAGCTTTCTTT. This gives the protein CASSLHHTEAFF.

The chain has TRBV7-8 and TRBJ2-7; 7 bases fit TRBD1. Per germline, CDR1 SGHVS and CDR2 FQNEAQ. CDR3 length: 16 residues. Unmatched junction bases numbered 10, after V lost 5 bases and J lost 0 bases. The CDR3 region is CASSLEAGTVSYEQYF. The CDR3 DNA follows: TGTGCCAGCAGCCTAGAGGCCGGGACAGTCTCCTACGAGCAGTACTTC.

This rearrangement joins TRBV28 to TRBJ1-3; 10 bases align to TRBD1. The CDR3 totals 16 residues. V dropped 6 bases and J dropped 4; count of bases not matched to a gene: 9. From germline, CDR1 is MDHEN and CDR2 SYDVKM. CDR3 protein: CASSTLTGGAGNTIYF. The CDR3 DNA follows: TGTGCCAGCAGCACTTTGACAGGGGGCGCCGGAAACACCATATATTTT.

The V call is TRBV28, the J call TRBJ1-5, with 9 bases lining up with TRBD1. The CDR3 is 14 amino acids. Germline trimming cut 6 bases from V and 5 bases from J; bases unmatched to any gene: 5. In germline, CDR1 is MDHEN, CDR2 SYDVKM. The CDR3 loop is CASRPGTGYQPQHF. CDR3 DNA sequence: TGTGCCAGCAGACCCGGGACAGGGTATCAGCCCCAGCATTTT.

The genes are TRBV23-1 and TRBJ1-2, with D hard to call. TRBV23-1 has ORF status, its function being uncertain. Trimming removed 0 bases at V and 8 bases at J, with 13 bases between. The CDR3 contains 14 residues. CDR3 in amino acids: CASSQSGARPGYTF. CDR3 nucleotides: TGCGCCAGCAGTCAATCGGGCGCCCGGCCCGGCTACACCTTC.

This chain connects TRBV7-2 to TRBJ1-1; D possibly corresponds to TRBD1 (6 bases). CDR1 and CDR2 (germline): SGHTA, FQGNSA. Trimming removed 0 bases from V and 6 bases from J, with 11 bases in between. The CDR3 has 14 amino acids. CDR3 loop: CASSLAGGRAEAFF. The CDR3 nucleotides are TGTGCCAGCAGCTTAGCGGGGGGGCGAGCTGAAGCTTTCTTT.

The J gene is TRBJ1-2, the V gene TRBV2; the match to TRBD1 covers 8 bases. Per the germline V gene, CDR1 is SNHLY and CDR2 is FYNNEI. Trimming removed 0 bases from V and 5 bases from J; junction bases left unmatched: 14. There are 18 residues in the CDR3. The CDR3 is CASSEALGQGGGGYGYTF. The CDR3 DNA follows: TGTGCCAGCAGTGAAGCTTTAGGACAGGGAGGGGGTGGATATGGCTACACCTTC.

This rearrangement joins TRBV6-5 to TRBJ2-6; 7 positions agree with TRBD2. CDR3 length equals 13 residues. Germline CDR1 is MNHEY and CDR2 is SVGAGI. V lost 8 bases and J lost 2; bases outside the gene matches: 0. The CDR3 region is CASGGAGANVLTF. The CDR3 bases are TGTGCCAGCGGGGGGGCTGGGGCCAACGTCCTGACTTTC.

Only one count was recorded for this clone. This rearrangement joins TRBV27 to TRBJ2-3; TRBD1 matches at 8 bases. The CDR3 totals 15 residues. Germline CDR1 is MNHEY and CDR2 is SMNVEV (reference sequence). V lost 5 bases to trimming and J lost 1 base; unmatched junction nucleotides: 5. As DNA, the CDR3 is TGTGCCAGCAGTGCTCGGACAGGGCGCACAGATACGCAGTATTTT. This translates into CASSARTGRTDTQYF.

V is TRBV5-6 and J is TRBJ2-5; unclear D gene. This CDR3 is 12 amino acids long. Germline-derived CDR1 and CDR2 are SGHDT and YYEEEE. The V end lost 4 bases, the J end lost 5 bases, and 9 bases lay between the germline ends. The CDR3 DNA sequence: TGTGCCAGCAGCCCGGATCGGGAGACCCAGTACTTC. It yields the protein CASSPDRETQYF. The full variable domain, in which reference TRBV5-6 and TRBJ2-5 provide the parts outside the CDR3, is DAGVTQSPTHLIKTRGQQVTLRCSPKSGHDTVSWYQQALGQGPQFIFQYYEEEERQRGNFPDRFSGHQFPNYSSELNVNALLLGDSALYLCASSPDRETQYFGPGTRLLVL.

V is TRBV2 and J is TRBJ1-2; no firm D call. The V gene's germline CDR1 is SNHLY and CDR2 FYNNEI. The CDR3 loop spans 14 amino acids. Trimming removed 7 bases from V and 8 bases from J, with 20 bases in between. DNA for the CDR3: TGTGCCAGCAATCTTCGGACGTCTCTAGGAGGCTACACCTTC. It translates to CASNLRTSLGGYTF.

This clone was seen just once. The chain recombines TRBV29-1 with TRBJ1-1; D unresolved. This CDR3 has 13 residues. V gave up 4 bases and J gave up 1 base, with 10 bases separating them. The germline V gene encodes CDR1 SQVTM and CDR2 ANQGSEA. CDR3 sequence reads: CSVVGMGNTEAFF. DNA of the CDR3: TGCAGCGTTGTCGGGATGGGGAACACTGAAGCTTTCTTT.

The rearrangement joins TRBV28 to TRBJ2-5; either TRBD1 or TRBD2 may fit D (5 bases each). There are 14 residues in the CDR3. From germline, CDR1 is MDHEN and CDR2 SYDVKM. Trimming took off 6 bases at V and 1 base at J, with 12 bases between the two ends. Here the CDR3 reads CASSYGTGQETQYF. In DNA form, the CDR3 reads TGTGCCAGCAGCTACGGGACGGGCCAAGAGACCCAGTACTTC.

The J gene is TRBJ2-5, the V gene TRBV18, with D possibly being TRBD1 or TRBD2 (6 bases each). The length of the CDR3 is 15 residues. V shed 2 bases and J shed 5 bases, with 15 bases lying between them. Germline V gene data show CDR1 as KGHSH and CDR2 as LQKENI. The CDR3 DNA reads as TGTGCCAGCTCACCATCAAGGGGGAGGTTGGAGACCCAGTACTTC. Residues: CASSPSRGRLETQYF.

This chain joins TRBV30 and TRBJ1-1; D ambiguous. The germline V gene has CDR1 GTSNPN and CDR2 SVGIG (reference sequence). V lost 0 bases to trimming and J lost 3 bases, with 8 bases between them. This CDR3 contains 13 residues. This CDR3 is CAWSVQTDTEAFF. CDR3 DNA: TGTGCCTGGAGTGTTCAAACAGACACTGAAGCTTTCTTT.

The CDR3: CASRETGTGYEQYF. The CDR3, as DNA: TGTGCCAGCAGGGAAACCGGGACAGGCTACGAGCAGTACTTC. V and J are TRBV28 and TRBJ2-5; 8 positions match TRBD1. The J call may be mistaken, given a closer DNA end match to TRBJ2-7. This CDR3 spans 14 amino acids. Germline assignment: CDR1 MDHEN and CDR2 SYDVKM.

The chain employs TRBV4-1 and TRBJ1-3; no firm D call. V lost 5 bases, J lost 0 bases, and 14 bases lay in between. There are 16 residues in the CDR3. From germline, CDR1 is MGHRA and CDR2 YSYEKL. This chain's CDR3 is CASSVILVNSGNTIYF. In DNA, the CDR3 is TGCGCCAGCAGCGTTATATTGGTGAACTCTGGAAACACCATATATTTT.

The rearrangement joins TRBV7-3 to TRBJ2-7, with 7 nucleotides matching TRBD1. V trimming: 5 bases; J trimming: 1 base; junction bases outside the gene matches: 8. Germline V gene lookup returns CDR1 SGHTA and CDR2 FQGTGA. This CDR3 has 15 residues. CDR3 region: CASSRTGVESYEQYF. The CDR3 region has the DNA TGTGCCAGCAGCCGTACAGGGGTGGAGTCCTACGAGCAGTACTTC.

In its sample, this clone was seen once. This sequence joins TRBV2 and TRBJ2-2; no reliable D call. CDR3 length equals 12 residues. Germline-derived CDR1 and CDR2 are SNHLY and FYNNEI. Trimming removed 4 bases from V and 4 bases from J, with 4 bases in between. CDR3 nucleotide sequence: TGTGCCAGCAGTGCTCTCACCGGGGAGCTGTTTTTT. Amino acid sequence: CASSALTGELFF.